The clone carrying this T cell receptor (beta chain) was counted between two and nine times. Original handling: Reference gene primer amplification gave nucleated cell count estimates. The method was immunoSEQ multiplex PCR; TCRdb's version includes in-frame clones alone and lacks a portion of them. That table furnishes V, J and clone size, whereas the DNA furnished D and trimming. The sample lists a few hundred thousand clones, 85% occurring once. These data are taken from a study of blood T cell repertoires in COVID-19. On the study more broadly: Specimens from acute and convalescent COVID-19 originated in the United States, Italy and Spain. In each case, the material was cDNA or gDNA derived from T cells, B-cell-depleted T cells, or PBMCs.

V lost 4 bases to trimming and J lost 7 bases, with 16 bases between them. In germline, CDR1 is LGHNA, CDR2 YNFKEQ. The CDR3 has 14 amino acids. Material: peripheral blood. The genes are TRBV4-2 and TRBJ1-2; possible D gene TRBD1, 5 bases. This clonotype was sampled from a human donor in a cohort sampled during active COVID-19. CDR3 region: CASSLQTDPAGYTF. DNA for the CDR3: TGTGCCAGCAGCCTTCAGACAGACCCAGCTGGCTACACCTTC.